This T cell receptor beta chain came from a study of blood T cells in healthy people across ages. It was with a sample-barcoded 5' primer and a J-beta primer mix that a second PCR of about 6 to 11 cycles was run. In TCRdb, the 5' RACE reads were re-called with MiXCR into one record per CDR3 protein. The data show hundreds of thousands of distinct CDR3 sequences, 35% to 40% seen once. This sequence originates from a man younger than 35 in good health. Input material: blood.

CDR3 region: CASSLRPGQPLAGANVLTF. In nucleotides, the CDR3 is TGTGCCAGCAGCCTAAGACCGGGACAGCCTTTGGCTGGGGCCAACGTCCTGACTTTC. The V gene is TRBV9, the J gene TRBJ2-6; 7 bases line up with TRBD1. The V gene end was trimmed by 4 bases and the J gene end by 2 bases; junction bases not matched to a gene: 15. The CDR3 runs 19 residues. CDR1 is SGDLS, CDR2 YYNGEE, per germline.